The source of this T cell receptor beta chain is a study of blood T cell repertoires in COVID-19. Study-wide context: Acute-phase and convalescent COVID-19 samples originated in the United States, Italy and Spain.

Sequencing was performed with immunoSEQ multiplex PCR; in TCRdb, only in-frame clones are kept and a portion is missing. This sample carries 440,000 or so clones, 89% of them seen once, and the ten largest clones take about 1.4%. This CDR3 comprises 15 residues. Patients in Seattle were enrolled during active infection, then followed longitudinally. This clonotype was obtained from a woman in her 40s with COVID-19, enrolled during active disease. The chain recombines TRBV21-1 with TRBJ2-3; the table gives TRBD2 as D, unverified against the DNA. TRBV21-1 counts as a pseudogene. Sequences were obtained from peripheral blood. The CDR3 sequence is CASSKAPSGTDTQYF. DNA for the CDR3: TGTGCCAGCAGTAAAGCGCCTAGCGGCACAGATACGCAGTATTTT.